The clone carrying this TCR beta chain was seen only a few times. Its antigen is currently unknown. The V gene lost 3 bases and the J gene lost 4 bases, with 15 bases spanning the gap. The CDR3 extends over 16 amino acids. CDR1 and CDR2 (germline): KGHDR, SFDVKD. This entry comes from a study of T cells in Graves' hyperthyroidism and ophthalmopathy. Study-wide results and caveats: Ophthalmopathy got predicted by the model a median around 6.8 months before its onset.

Using RNA transcripts as the source, TCR beta CDR3 regions were amplified. Using the HTBI primer set, a first-round RT-PCR was run on the TCR CDR3. In TCRdb, the multiplex PCR reads were re-called with MiXCR into one record per CDR3 protein. The sample includes 380,000 or so distinct CDR3 sequences, under 20% seen only once; the top ten take about 4%. The specimen sequenced was blood. This clonotype was sampled from a woman between 18 and 30 years old with Graves' hyperthyroidism. The J gene is TRBJ1-5, the V gene TRBV24-1; the D gene is possibly TRBD1 (6 bases). CDR3 sequence reads: CATSDTTGHGNQPQHF. CDR3 DNA sequence: TGTGCCACCAGTGATACGACAGGTCATGGGAATCAGCCCCAGCATTTT.